This T cell receptor (beta chain) is drawn from a study of monozygotic twins with inflammatory bowel disease. Blood samples measuring approximately 2.4 ml were taken per donor. The CDR3 consists of 12 residues. Germline CDR1 is SEHNR and CDR2 is FQNEAQ (reference sequence). In regard to this clonotype: Its target is not known.

Approximately 4,000 ng of total RNA went into each TCR library. Each CDR3 protein gets one entry in TCRdb, which reprocessed the 5' RACE reads and gives no DNA. The clone table shows approximately 330,000 distinct CDR3 sequences, with the ten largest holding roughly 2%. Findings of the study overall: For IBD patients, clonotypes shared with others were fewer than for healthy twins, especially with disease activity.

The TCR originated in a human donor with ulcerative colitis or Crohn's disease, or a healthy co-twin of an affected twin (not recorded which). Sequenced: blood. V is TRBV7-9 and J is TRBJ2-7. The CDR3: CASSLGFHEQYF.